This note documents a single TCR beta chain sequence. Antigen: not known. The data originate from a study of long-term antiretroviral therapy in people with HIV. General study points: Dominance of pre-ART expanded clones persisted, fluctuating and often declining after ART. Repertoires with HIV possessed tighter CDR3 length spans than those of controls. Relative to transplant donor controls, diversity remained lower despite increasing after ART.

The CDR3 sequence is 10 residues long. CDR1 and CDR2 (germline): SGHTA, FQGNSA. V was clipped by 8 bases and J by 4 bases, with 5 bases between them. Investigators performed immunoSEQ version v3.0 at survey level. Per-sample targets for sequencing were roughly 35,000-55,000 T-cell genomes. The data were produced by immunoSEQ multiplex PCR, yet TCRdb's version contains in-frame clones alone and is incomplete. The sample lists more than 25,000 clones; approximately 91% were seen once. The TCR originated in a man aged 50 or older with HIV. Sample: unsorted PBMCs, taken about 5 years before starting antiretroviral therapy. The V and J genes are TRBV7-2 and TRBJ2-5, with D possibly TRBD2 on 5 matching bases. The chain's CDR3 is CASAGETQYF. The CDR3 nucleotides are TGTGCCAGCGCGGGAGAGACCCAGTACTTC.